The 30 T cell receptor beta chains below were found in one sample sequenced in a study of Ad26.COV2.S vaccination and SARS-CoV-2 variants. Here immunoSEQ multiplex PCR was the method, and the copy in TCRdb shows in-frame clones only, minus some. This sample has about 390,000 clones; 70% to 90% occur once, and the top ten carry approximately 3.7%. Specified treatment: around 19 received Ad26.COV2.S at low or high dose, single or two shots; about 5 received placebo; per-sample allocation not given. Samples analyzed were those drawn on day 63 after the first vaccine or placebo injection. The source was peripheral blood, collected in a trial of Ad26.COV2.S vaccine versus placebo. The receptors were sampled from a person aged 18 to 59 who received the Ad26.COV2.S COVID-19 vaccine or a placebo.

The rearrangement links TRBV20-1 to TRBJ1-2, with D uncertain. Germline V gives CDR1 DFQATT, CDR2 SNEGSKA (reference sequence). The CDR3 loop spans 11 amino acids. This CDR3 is CSPAQWDGYTF. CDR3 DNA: TGCAGCCCGGCGCAGTGGGATGGCTACACCTTC.

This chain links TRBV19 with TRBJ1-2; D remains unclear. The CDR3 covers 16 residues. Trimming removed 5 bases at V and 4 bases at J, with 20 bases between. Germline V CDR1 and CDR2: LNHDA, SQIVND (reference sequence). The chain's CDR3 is CASSLRAPGGVYGYTF. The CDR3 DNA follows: TGTGCCAGTAGTCTCCGGGCCCCAGGTGGGGTCTATGGCTACACCTTC.

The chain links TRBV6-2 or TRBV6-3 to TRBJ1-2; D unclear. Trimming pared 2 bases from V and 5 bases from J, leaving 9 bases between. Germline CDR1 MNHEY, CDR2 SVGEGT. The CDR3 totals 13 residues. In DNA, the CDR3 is TGTGCCAGCAGTTACGGGCAGGAGTATGGCTACACCTTC. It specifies CASSYGQEYGYTF.

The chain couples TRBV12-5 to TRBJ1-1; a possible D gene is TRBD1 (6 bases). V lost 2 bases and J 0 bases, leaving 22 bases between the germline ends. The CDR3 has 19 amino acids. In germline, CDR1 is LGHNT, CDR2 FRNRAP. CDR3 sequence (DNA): TGTGCTAGTGGTTTGACACAAGGACAGAGACGGACCCTGAACACTGAAGCTTTCTTT. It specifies CASGLTQGQRRTLNTEAFF.

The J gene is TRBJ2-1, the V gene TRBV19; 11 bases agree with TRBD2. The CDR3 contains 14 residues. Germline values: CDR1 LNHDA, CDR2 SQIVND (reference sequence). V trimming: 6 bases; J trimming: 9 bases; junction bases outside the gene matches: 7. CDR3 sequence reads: CASRTSGNAPEQFF. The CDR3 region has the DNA TGTGCCAGTAGGACTAGCGGGAACGCCCCTGAGCAGTTCTTC.

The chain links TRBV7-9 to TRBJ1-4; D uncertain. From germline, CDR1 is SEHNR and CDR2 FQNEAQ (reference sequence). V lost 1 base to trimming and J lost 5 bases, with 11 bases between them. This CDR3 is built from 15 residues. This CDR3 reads CASSLGGVDNEKLFF. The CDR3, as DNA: TGTGCCAGCAGCTTAGGTGGGGTCGACAATGAAAAACTGTTTTTT.

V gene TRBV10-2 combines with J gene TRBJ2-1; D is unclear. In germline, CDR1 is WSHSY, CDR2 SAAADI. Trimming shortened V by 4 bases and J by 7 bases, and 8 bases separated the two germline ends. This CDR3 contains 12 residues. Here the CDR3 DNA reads TGCGCCAGCAGTGCCATCTGGAATGAGCAGTTCTTC. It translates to CASSAIWNEQFF.

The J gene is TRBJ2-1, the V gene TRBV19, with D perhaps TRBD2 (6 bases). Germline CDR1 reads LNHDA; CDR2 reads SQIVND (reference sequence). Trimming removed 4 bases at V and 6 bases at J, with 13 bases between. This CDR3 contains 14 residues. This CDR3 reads CASSRGDSVNEQFF. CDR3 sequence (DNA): TGTGCCAGTAGTAGGGGGGATTCCGTCAATGAGCAGTTCTTC.

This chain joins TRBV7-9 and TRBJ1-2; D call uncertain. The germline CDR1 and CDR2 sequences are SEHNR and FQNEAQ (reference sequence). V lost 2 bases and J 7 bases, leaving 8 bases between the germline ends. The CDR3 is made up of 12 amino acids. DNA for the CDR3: TGTGCCAGCAGCTTACTACAGCCTGGCTACACCTTC. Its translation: CASSLLQPGYTF.

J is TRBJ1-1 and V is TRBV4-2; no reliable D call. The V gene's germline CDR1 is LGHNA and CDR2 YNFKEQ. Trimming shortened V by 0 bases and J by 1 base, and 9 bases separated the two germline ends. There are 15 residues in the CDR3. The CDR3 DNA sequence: TGTGCCAGCAGCCAAGATTTTGGCAGGAACACTGAAGCTTTCTTT. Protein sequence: CASSQDFGRNTEAFF.

The chain's CDR3 is CASSQGVGTATYEQYF. The DNA for the CDR3 is TGTGCCAGCAGCCAGGGGGTGGGGACGGCTACCTACGAGCAGTACTTC. The V and J genes are TRBV3-1 (or the pseudogene TRBV3-2) and TRBJ2-7; D could derive from TRBD1 or TRBD2 (5 bases each). The CDR3 spans 16 residues. The V end was cut by 3 bases, the J end by 2 bases, with 17 bases between. CDR1 and CDR2 (germline): LGHDT, YNNKEL (reference sequence).

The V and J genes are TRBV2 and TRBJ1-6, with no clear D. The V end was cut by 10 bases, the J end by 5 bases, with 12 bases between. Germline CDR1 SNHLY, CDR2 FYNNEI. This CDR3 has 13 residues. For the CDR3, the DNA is TGTGCCACCTTTTCTGAGAATAATTCACCCCTCCACTTT. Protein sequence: CATFSENNSPLHF.

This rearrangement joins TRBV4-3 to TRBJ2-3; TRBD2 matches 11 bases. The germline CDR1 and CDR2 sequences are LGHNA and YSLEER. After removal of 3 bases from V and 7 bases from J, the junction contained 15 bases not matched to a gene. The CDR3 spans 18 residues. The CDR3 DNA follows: TGCGCCAGCAGCCAGGATACCCACCTAGCGGGGGGTTCGTATACGCAGTATTTT. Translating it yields CASSQDTHLAGGSYTQYF.

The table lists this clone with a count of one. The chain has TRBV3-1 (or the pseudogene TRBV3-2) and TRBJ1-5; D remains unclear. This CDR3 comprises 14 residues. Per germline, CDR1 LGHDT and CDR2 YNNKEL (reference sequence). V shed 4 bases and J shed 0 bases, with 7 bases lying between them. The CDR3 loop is CASSPSISNQPQHF. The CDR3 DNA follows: TGTGCCAGCAGCCCTAGCATTAGCAATCAGCCCCAGCATTTT.

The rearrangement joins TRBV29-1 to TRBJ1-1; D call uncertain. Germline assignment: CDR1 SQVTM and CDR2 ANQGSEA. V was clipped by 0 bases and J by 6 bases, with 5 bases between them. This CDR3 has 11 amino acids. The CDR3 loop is CSVEERAEAFF. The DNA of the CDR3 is TGCAGCGTTGAAGAGCGGGCTGAAGCTTTCTTT. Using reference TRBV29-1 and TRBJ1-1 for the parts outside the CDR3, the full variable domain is SAVISQKPSRDICQRGTSLTIQCQVDSQVTMMFWYRQQPGQSLTLIATANQGSEATYESGFVIDKFPISRPNLTFSTLTVSNMSPEDSSIYLCSVEERAEAFFGQGTRLTVV.

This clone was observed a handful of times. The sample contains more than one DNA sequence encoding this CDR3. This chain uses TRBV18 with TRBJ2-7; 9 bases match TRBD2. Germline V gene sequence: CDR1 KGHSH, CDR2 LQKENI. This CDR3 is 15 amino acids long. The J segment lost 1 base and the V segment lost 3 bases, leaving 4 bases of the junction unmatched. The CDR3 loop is CASSPRTSASYEQYF. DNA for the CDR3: TGTGCCAGCTCACCCCGGACTAGCGCGTCCTACGAGCAGTACTTC.

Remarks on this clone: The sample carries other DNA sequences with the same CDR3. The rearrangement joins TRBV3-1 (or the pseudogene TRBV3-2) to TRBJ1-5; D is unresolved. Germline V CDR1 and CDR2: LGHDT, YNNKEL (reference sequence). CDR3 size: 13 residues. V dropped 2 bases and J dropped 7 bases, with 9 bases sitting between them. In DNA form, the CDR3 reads TGTGCCAGCAGCCAACGGGGAGAACAGCCCCAGCATTTT. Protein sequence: CASSQRGEQPQHF.

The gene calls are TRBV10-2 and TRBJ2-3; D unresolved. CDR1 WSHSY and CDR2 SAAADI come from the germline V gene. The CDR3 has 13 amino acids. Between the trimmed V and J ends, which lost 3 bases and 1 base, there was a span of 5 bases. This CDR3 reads CASSEWGTDTQYF. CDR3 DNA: TGCGCCAGCAGTGAATGGGGCACAGATACGCAGTATTTT.

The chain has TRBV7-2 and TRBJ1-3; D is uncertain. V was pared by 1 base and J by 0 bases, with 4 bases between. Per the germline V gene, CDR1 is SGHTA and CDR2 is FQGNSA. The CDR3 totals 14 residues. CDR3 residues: CASSLGISGNTIYF. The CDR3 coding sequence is TGTGCCAGCAGCTTAGGAATCTCTGGAAACACCATATATTTT.

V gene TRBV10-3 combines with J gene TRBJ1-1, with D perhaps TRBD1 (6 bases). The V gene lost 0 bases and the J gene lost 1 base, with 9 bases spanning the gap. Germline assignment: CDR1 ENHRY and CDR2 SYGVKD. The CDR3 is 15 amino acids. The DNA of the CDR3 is TGTGCCATCAGTGAGTCAGGACAGACGAACACTGAAGCTTTCTTT. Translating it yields CAISESGQTNTEAFF.

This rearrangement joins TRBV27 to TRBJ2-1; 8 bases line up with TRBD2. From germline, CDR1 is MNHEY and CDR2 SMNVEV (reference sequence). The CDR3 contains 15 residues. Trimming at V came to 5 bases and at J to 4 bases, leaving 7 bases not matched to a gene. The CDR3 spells CASSPAGGYYNEQFF. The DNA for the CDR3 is TGTGCCAGCAGTCCTGCGGGGGGATATTACAATGAGCAGTTCTTC.

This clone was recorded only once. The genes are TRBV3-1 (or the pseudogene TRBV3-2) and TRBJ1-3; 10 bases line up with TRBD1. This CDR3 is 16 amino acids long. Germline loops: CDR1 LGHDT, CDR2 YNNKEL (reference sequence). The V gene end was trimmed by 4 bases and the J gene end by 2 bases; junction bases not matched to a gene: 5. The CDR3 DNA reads TGTGCCAGCAGCCTACCGGGACAGGGGACTGGAAACACCATATATTTT. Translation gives CASSLPGQGTGNTIYF.

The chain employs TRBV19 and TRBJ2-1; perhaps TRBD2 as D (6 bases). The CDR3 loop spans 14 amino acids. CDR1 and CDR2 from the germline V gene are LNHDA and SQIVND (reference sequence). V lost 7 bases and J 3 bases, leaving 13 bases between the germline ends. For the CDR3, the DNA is TGTGCCAGTATGGATAGGGGACTCTACAATGAGCAGTTCTTC. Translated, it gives CASMDRGLYNEQFF.

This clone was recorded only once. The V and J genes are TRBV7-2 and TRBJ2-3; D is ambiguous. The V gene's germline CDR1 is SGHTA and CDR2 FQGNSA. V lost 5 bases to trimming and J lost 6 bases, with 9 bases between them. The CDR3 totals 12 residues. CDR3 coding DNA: TGTGCCAGCAGCCCGTCATGGGATACGCAGTATTTT. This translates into CASSPSWDTQYF.

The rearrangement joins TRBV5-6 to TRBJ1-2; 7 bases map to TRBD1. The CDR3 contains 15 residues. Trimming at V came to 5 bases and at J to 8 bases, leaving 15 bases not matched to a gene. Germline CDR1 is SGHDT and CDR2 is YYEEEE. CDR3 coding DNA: TGTGCCAGCAGTTTCGAGGGGACAGTTGATTGGGGCTACACCTTC. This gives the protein CASSFEGTVDWGYTF.

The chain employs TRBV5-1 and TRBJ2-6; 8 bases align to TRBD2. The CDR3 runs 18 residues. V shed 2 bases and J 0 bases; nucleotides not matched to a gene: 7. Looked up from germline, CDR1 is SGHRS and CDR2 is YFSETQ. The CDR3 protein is CASSFGLAGISGANVLTF. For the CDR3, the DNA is TGCGCCAGCAGCTTTGGTCTAGCGGGTATCTCTGGGGCCAACGTCCTGACTTTC.

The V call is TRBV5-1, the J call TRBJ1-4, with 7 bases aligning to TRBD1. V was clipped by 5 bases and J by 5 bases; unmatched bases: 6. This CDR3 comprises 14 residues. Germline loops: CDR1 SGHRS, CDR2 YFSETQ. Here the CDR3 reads CASREGQPNEKLFF. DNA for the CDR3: TGCGCCAGCAGGGAGGGACAGCCGAATGAAAAACTGTTTTTT.

The CDR3 is CASSRSLAGGPGDTQYF. The CDR3 region has the DNA TGTGCCAGCAGCCGCTCACTAGCGGGGGGGCCAGGAGATACGCAGTATTTT. The chain is built from TRBV4-2 and TRBJ2-3; 13 bases are a match to TRBD2. Germline-derived CDR1 and CDR2 are LGHNA and YNFKEQ. The length of the CDR3 is 17 residues. V shed 4 bases, J shed 5 bases, and the junction held 9 bases outside the gene matches.

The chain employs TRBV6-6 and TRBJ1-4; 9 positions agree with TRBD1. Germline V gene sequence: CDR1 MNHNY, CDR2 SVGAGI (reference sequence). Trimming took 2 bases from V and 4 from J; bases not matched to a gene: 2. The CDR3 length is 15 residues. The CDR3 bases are TGTGCCAGCAGTTACACGACAGGGGGTAATGAAAAACTGTTTTTT. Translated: CASSYTTGGNEKLFF.

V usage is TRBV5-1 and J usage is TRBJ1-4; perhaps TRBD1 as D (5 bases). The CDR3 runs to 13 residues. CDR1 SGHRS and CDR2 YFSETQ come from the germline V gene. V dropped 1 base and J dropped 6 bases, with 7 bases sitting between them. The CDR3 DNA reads TGCGCCAGCAGCTTGACAGGCGATGAAAAACTGTTTTTT. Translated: CASSLTGDEKLFF. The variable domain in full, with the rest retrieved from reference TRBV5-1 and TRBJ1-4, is KAGVTQTPRYLIKTRGQQVTLSCSPISGHRSVSWYQQTPGQGLQFLFEYFSETQRNKGNFPGRFSGRQFSNSRSEMNVSTLELGDSALYLCASSLTGDEKLFFGSGTQLSVL.